A selection of T cell receptor beta chains follows, all from one sample in a study of T-cell reconstitution after alpha-beta-depleted transplantation in children. TCRdb used MiXCR to reprocess the PCR reads, holding one entry per CDR3 protein. The data show about 120,000 distinct CDR3 sequences, about a tenth seen once. Material: PBMCs, obtained before TCRalphabeta/CD19-depleted stem cell transplant. Receptors originate from a boy between 2 and 10 years old with acute lymphoblastic leukemia, due to receive a stem cell transplant. The CDR3 runs from the conserved cysteine through the conserved F or W. D genes are given only for firm matches. The size entry is marked missing in some rows and otherwise reads once, few, many or a size class.

v_gene	d_gene	abundance	j_gene	CDR3nt	CDR3aa
TRBV2	TRBD2	NA	TRBJ2-5	TGTGCCAGCAGCCAGGCCCTAGCGGGAGGGGAGACCCAGTACTTC	CASSQALAGGETQYF
TRBV20-1	TRBD2	few	TRBJ2-7	TGCAGTGCTACCCTGAGACTAGCGGGAGCCCCTCCCCGCTCCTACGAGCAGTACTTC	CSATLRLAGAPPRSYEQYF
TRBV5-1	NA	NA	TRBJ2-6	TGCGCCAGCAGCGTGAAGCCCCCCTCTGGGGCCAACGTCCTGACTTTC	CASSVKPPSGANVLTF
TRBV14	TRBD1	few	TRBJ2-2	TGTGCCAGCAGCCAAGCGGATTTTTACGGCTGGGATGAGGGGGCCCCGAACACCGGGGAGCTGTTTTTT	CASSQADFYGWDEGAPNTGELFF
TRBV2	NA	many	TRBJ2-3	TGTGCCAGAGCCGCAGATACGCAGTATTTT	CARAADTQYF
TRBV7-8	NA	NA	TRBJ2-3	TGTGCCAGCACCTTGACAGAGCAGGGGGATACGCAGTATTTT	CASTLTEQGDTQYF
TRBV12-3/TRBV12-4	NA	few	TRBJ2-7	TGTGCCAGCAGTTTGGGCCAGCTCGGGGAGCAGTACTTC	CASSLGQLGEQYF
TRBV7-9	NA	many	TRBJ2-7	TGTGCCAGCAGCTCCAGCGAACAGGGAGCCTACGAGCAGTACTTC	CASSSSEQGAYEQYF
TRBV10-2	NA	many	TRBJ1-2	TGCGCCAGCAAAGGAGGGCAGATGCTAGGCTATGGCTACACCTTC	CASKGGQMLGYGYTF
TRBV6-1	NA	few	TRBJ1-2	TGTGCCAGCAGCCCGTCGGGGGCAGGCTTTCACTACACCTTC	CASSPSGAGFHYTF
TRBV5-1	TRBD2	NA	TRBJ2-1	TGCGCCAGCGCGACTAGCGGAAACAATGAGCAGTTCTTC	CASATSGNNEQFF
TRBV7-2	TRBD1	many	TRBJ1-2	TGTGCCAGCAGCTCCACAGGGGACTATGGCTACACCTTC	CASSSTGDYGYTF
TRBV20-1	NA	few	TRBJ1-5	TGCAGTGCTAGGGAACAAAATAGCAATCAGCCCCAGCATTTT	CSAREQNSNQPQHF
TRBV11-2	TRBD1	few	TRBJ1-2	TGTGCCAGCAGCTTAGAGAGGGTACAGGGGTATGGCTACACCTTC	CASSLERVQGYGYTF
TRBV29-1	NA	once	TRBJ2-5	TGCAGCGTTCTCGGGCTAGTTCAGACCCAGTACTTC	CSVLGLVQTQYF
TRBV14	TRBD2	NA	TRBJ2-1	TGTGCCAGCAGCCAAGTTACAGGACTAGCGGGAGGATCGGGCAATGAGCAGTTCTTC	CASSQVTGLAGGSGNEQFF
TRBV5-1	TRBD2	many	TRBJ2-1	TGCGCCAGCAGCTTGCGGTCGGGACTAGCATACAATGAGCAGTTCTTC	CASSLRSGLAYNEQFF
TRBV21-1	NA	few	TRBJ2-7	TGTGCCAGCAGCAAAGAGGCCGCAGGGGATCCCTACGAGCAGTACTTC	CASSKEAAGDPYEQYF
TRBV24-1	NA	many	TRBJ1-6	TGTGCCACCAGTCATTTGTTTTGGGTAATCGTGGATAATTCACCCCTCCACTTT	CATSHLFWVIVDNSPLHF
TRBV27	NA	NA	TRBJ1-1	TGTGCCAGCATCGGGGGAATCCTAGGGGCTGAAGCTTTCTTT	CASIGGILGAEAFF
TRBV12-3/TRBV12-4	TRBD1	many	TRBJ2-7	TGTGCCAGCAGTCCCCACCCCGACAGGGGGTGTTACGAGCAGTACTTC	CASSPHPDRGCYEQYF
TRBV3-1	NA	NA	TRBJ1-1	TGTGCCAGCAGCCGCCGGACCATATCGAGGTCTGAAGCTTTCTTT	CASSRRTISRSEAFF
TRBV5-5	NA	NA	TRBJ2-1	TGTGCCAGCAGCTTGCACTACAATGAGCAGTTCTTC	CASSLHYNEQFF
TRBV12-3/TRBV12-4	NA	NA	TRBJ2-4	TGTGCCAGCAGCCCCCCTAGGTGGGTGGCCAAAAACATTCAGTACTTC	CASSPPRWVAKNIQYF
TRBV6-5	TRBD1	many	TRBJ1-5	TGTGCCAGCCGGACAGGACAGAGGAGCAATCAGCCCCAGCATTTT	CASRTGQRSNQPQHF
TRBV25-1	NA	many	TRBJ2-3	TGTGCCAGCAGTGACACCTCAGATACGCAGTATTTT	CASSDTSDTQYF
TRBV5-6	NA	few	TRBJ2-1	TGTGCCAGCAGCCAACTTCCTAAATACAGGGTCGGGGAGCAGTTCTTC	CASSQLPKYRVGEQFF
TRBV7-3	NA	many	TRBJ2-1	TGTGCCAGCAGCTTAACTACTAGCCGGAGTAGTGAGCAGTTCTTC	CASSLTTSRSSEQFF
TRBV5-6	NA	NA	TRBJ2-7	TGTGCCAGCAGCTTGGGGCTGGGGGGCCTCCCTAGAACCTACGAGCAGTACTTC	CASSLGLGGLPRTYEQYF
TRBV9	TRBD2	NA	TRBJ2-1	TGTGCCAGCAGCGTAGGTTTGGGGACTAGCGGGCCCCGTCCCTCCTACAATGAGCAGTTCTTC	CASSVGLGTSGPRPSYNEQFF
TRBV12-3/TRBV12-4	NA	few	TRBJ1-2	TGTGCCAGCAGTTTAAGCACCACCTTCTACACCTTC	CASSLSTTFYTF
TRBV20-1	NA	NA	TRBJ1-6	TGCAGTGCTAGTCAGGGAGTGGATTCACCCCTCCACTTT	CSASQGVDSPLHF
TRBV20-1	TRBD1	few	TRBJ1-2	TGCAGTGCCGGGGGACAGATCCTTGATGGCTACACCTTC	CSAGGQILDGYTF
TRBV3-1	NA	NA	TRBJ2-1	TGTGCCAGCAGCCAAAACCCAGGGGTAGGCAATGAGCAGTTCTTC	CASSQNPGVGNEQFF
TRBV6-1	NA	many	TRBJ1-1	TGTGCCAGCAGTACGACCGCTCTGGACACTGAAGCTTTCTTT	CASSTTALDTEAFF
TRBV9	TRBD2	many	TRBJ2-5	TGTGCCAGCAGCGTAGGACTAGCCAAAGAGACCCAGTACTTC	CASSVGLAKETQYF
TRBV20-1	TRBD2	few	TRBJ2-7	TGCAGTGCTAGTCCTAGCGGGAGCCCCACCTACGAGCAGTACTTC	CSASPSGSPTYEQYF
TRBV28	NA	many	TRBJ1-5	TGTGCCAGCATCTCCACGGTGGCAGGTCAGACTCACAATCAGCCCCAGCATTTT	CASISTVAGQTHNQPQHF
TRBV5-1	NA	few	TRBJ2-7	TGCGCCAGCAGCGACACTGACTACGAGCAGTACTTC	CASSDTDYEQYF
TRBV7-8	TRBD1	few	TRBJ2-7	TGTGCCAGCAGCCCCCGGGACAGGGGAACCTACGAGCAGTACTTC	CASSPRDRGTYEQYF
TRBV6-1	NA	NA	TRBJ2-7	TGTGCCAGCAGGGGGATTTTACGGGCCAGCTTACCCTACGAGCAGTACTTC	CASRGILRASLPYEQYF
TRBV7-6	TRBD1	NA	TRBJ2-7	TGTGTCAGCAGCTTAGCCGGGACAGGGGCCGTCGAGCAGTACTTC	CVSSLAGTGAVEQYF
TRBV21-1	NA	few	TRBJ2-1	TGTGCCAGCAGCAAAGAGATGGGACTAGCGGACAGTTACAATGAGCAGTTCTTC	CASSKEMGLADSYNEQFF
TRBV5-1	NA	many	TRBJ2-1	TGCGCCAGCAGCTTGGGGGCTCACAATGAGCAGTTCTTC	CASSLGAHNEQFF
TRBV12-3/TRBV12-4	TRBD1	NA	TRBJ2-3	TGTGCCAGCAGGATGACAGGGAGTTTCACAGATACGCAGTATTTT	CASRMTGSFTDTQYF
TRBV29-1	NA	NA	TRBJ2-3	TGCAGCGGAGCCGGGACTGCACGCACAGATACGCAGTATTTT	CSGAGTARTDTQYF
TRBV5-4	TRBD2	many	TRBJ2-2	TGTGCCAGCAGCTTGACCGTGACTAGCGGGATTGGTAGCACCGGGGAGCTGTTTTTT	CASSLTVTSGIGSTGELFF
TRBV5-1	TRBD2	many	TRBJ2-7	TGCGCCAGCAGCCCAACCGGGACTAGCGGGAGGGACCGCGAGCAGTACTTC	CASSPTGTSGRDREQYF
TRBV5-6	NA	few	TRBJ2-7	TGTGCCAGCAGTTCTGACCCGAACCACGAGCAGTACTTC	CASSSDPNHEQYF
TRBV5-1	NA	many	TRBJ2-1	TGCGCCAGCAGCCCCCCCGTCCCCAATGAGCAGTTCTTC	CASSPPVPNEQFF
TRBV21-1	NA	NA	TRBJ2-3	TGTGCCAGCAGCAAAGGCCTATTAGCAGGGGTCACAGATACGCAGTATTTT	CASSKGLLAGVTDTQYF
TRBV5-1	NA	few	TRBJ2-2	TGCGCCAGCAGCTCTCCCCAACGCGGGGAGCTGTTTTTT	CASSSPQRGELFF
TRBV7-9	TRBD2	few	TRBJ2-6	TGTGCCAGCAGCACCGGGACTAGCGGGACTGCCAACGTCCTGACTTTC	CASSTGTSGTANVLTF
TRBV27	TRBD2	once	TRBJ2-1	TGTGCCAGCAGTTTATCTTTTGGGATGGGGGGGGGCAATGAGCAGTTCTTC	CASSLSFGMGGGNEQFF
TRBV7-9	NA	many	TRBJ1-4	TGTGCCAGCGGCCCCACCCCAGGGGATGCGGAAGAAAAACTGTTTTTT	CASGPTPGDAEEKLFF
TRBV4-2	NA	NA	TRBJ2-7	TGTGCCAGCAGCGAAGTGGGTAAGGAACAGAAGTTCTACGAGCAGTACTTC	CASSEVGKEQKFYEQYF
TRBV20-1	TRBD1	few	TRBJ2-7	TGCAGTGCTAATGAGGGGACAGGGTACGAGCAGTACTTC	CSANEGTGYEQYF
TRBV4-1	NA	NA	TRBJ2-3	TGCGCCAGCAGCCACCGAGGAGACAGTTCCTGGGAGGCAGATACGCAGTATTTT	CASSHRGDSSWEADTQYF
TRBV19	NA	NA	TRBJ2-5	TGTGCCACCACCGTAAGGGGACCAGGTCAAGAGACCCAGTACTTC	CATTVRGPGQETQYF